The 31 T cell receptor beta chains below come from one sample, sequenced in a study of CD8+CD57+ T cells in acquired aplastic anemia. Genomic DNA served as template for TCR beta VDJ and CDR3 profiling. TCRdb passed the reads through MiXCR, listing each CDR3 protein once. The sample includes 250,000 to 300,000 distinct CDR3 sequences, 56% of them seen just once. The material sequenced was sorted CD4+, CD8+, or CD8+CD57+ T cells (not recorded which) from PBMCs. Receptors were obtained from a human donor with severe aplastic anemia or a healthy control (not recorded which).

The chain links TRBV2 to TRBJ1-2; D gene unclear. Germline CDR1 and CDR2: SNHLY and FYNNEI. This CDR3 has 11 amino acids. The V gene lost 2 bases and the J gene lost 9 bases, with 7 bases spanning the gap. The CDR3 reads CASSEMDCYTF. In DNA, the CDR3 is TGTGCCAGCAGTGAAATGGATTGCTACACCTTC.

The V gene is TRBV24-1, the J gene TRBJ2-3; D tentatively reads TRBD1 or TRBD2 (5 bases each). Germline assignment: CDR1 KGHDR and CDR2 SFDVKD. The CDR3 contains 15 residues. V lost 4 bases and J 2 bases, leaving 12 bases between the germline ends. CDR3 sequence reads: CATSDPRDHTDTQYF. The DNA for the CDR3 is TGTGCCACCAGTGACCCTCGGGACCACACAGATACGCAGTATTTT.

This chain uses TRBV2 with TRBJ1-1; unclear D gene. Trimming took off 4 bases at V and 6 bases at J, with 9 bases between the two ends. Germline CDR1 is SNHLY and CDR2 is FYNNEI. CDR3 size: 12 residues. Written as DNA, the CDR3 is TGTGCCAGCAGTGTAAATGGACCTGAAGCTTTCTTT. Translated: CASSVNGPEAFF.

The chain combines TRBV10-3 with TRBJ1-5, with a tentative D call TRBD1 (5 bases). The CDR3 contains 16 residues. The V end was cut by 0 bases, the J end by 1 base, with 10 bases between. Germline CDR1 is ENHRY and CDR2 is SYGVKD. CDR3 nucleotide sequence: TGTGCCATCAGTGAGTCGGGGCCGGGCAGCAATCAGCCCCAGCATTTT. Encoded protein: CAISESGPGSNQPQHF.

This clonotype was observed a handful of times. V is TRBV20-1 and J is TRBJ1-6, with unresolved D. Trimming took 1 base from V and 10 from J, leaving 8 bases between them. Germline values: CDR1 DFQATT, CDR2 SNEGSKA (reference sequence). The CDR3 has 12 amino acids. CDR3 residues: CSARGWSSPLHF. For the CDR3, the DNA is TGCAGTGCTAGAGGATGGAGCTCACCCCTCCACTTT.

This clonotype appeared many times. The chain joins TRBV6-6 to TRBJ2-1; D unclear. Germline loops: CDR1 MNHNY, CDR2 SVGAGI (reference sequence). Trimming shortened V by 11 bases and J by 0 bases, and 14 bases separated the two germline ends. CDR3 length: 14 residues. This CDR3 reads CACLDGSSYNEQFF. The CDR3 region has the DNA TGTGCCTGCCTCGACGGAAGCTCCTACAATGAGCAGTTCTTC.

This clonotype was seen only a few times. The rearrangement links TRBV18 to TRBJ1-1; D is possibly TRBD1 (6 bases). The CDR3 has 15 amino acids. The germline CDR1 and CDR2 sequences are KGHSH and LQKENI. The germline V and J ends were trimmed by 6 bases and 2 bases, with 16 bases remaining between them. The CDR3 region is CASSSLGHGNTEAFF. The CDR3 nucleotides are TGTGCCAGCTCCTCCCTGGGACACGGTAACACTGAAGCTTTCTTT.

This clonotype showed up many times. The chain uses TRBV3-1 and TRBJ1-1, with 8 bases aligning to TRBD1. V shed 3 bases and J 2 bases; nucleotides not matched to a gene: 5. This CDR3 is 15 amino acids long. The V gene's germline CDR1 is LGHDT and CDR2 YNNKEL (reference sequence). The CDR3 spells CASSHSGTGNTEAFF. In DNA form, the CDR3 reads TGTGCCAGCAGCCACTCCGGGACAGGCAACACTGAAGCTTTCTTT.

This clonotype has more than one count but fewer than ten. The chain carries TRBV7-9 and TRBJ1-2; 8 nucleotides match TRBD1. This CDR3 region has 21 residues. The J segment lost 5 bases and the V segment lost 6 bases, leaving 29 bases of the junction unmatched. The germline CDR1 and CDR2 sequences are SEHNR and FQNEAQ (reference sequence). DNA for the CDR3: TGTGCCAGCAGTTTATCATTCAGAGGTGTCGGTGGACAGGGATTGAGATATGGCTACACCTTC. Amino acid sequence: CASSLSFRGVGGQGLRYGYTF.

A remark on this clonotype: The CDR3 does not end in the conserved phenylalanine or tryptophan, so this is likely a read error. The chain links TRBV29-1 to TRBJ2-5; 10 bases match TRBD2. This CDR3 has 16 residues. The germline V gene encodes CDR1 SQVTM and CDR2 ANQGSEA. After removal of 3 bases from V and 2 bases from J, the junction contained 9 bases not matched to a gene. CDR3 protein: CSVEGPSGGPQETQYL. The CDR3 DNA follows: TGCAGCGTTGAGGGTCCTAGCGGGGGCCCGCAAGAGACCCAGTACCTC.

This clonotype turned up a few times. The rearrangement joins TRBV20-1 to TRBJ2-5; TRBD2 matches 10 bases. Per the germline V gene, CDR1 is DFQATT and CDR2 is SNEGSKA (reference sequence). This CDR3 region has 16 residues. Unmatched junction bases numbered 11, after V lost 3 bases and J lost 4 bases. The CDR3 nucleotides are TGCAGTGCTAGCCCCGGACTAGCGGTAGGGGCAGAGACCCAGTACTTC. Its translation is CSASPGLAVGAETQYF.

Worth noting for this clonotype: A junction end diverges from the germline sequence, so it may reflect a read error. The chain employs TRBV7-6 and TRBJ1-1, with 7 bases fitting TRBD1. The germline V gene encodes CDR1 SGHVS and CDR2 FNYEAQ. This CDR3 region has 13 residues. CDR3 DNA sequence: TGTGCCAGCAGCTCGACAGGGAACAATGAAGCTTTCTTT. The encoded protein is CASSSTGNNEAFF.

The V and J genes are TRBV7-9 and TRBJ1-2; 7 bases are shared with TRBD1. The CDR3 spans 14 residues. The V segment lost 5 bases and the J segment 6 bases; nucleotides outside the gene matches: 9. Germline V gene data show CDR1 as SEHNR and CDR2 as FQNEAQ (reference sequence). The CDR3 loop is CASSPDGQVNGYTF. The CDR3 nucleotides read TGTGCCAGCAGCCCAGATGGACAGGTGAATGGCTACACCTTC.

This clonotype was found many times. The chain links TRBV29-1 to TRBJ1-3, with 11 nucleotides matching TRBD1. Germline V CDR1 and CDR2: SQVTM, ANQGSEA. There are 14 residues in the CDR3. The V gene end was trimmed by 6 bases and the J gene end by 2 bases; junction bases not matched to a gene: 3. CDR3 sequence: CSVKGQGAGNTIYF. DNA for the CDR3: TGCAGCGTCAAGGGACAGGGGGCTGGAAACACCATATATTTT.

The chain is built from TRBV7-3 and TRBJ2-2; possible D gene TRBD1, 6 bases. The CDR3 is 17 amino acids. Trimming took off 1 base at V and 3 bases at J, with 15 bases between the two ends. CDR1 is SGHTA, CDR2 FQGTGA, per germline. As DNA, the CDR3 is TGTGCCAGCAGCTTAAGTCCCAGGGGATCGTACACCGGGGAGCTGTTTTTT. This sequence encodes CASSLSPRGSYTGELFF.

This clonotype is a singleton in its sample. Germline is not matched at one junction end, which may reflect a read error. CDR3 in amino acids: CTSSPWTGGHYEQYF. CDR3 DNA sequence: TGTACCAGTAGTCCGTGGACAGGGGGCCACTACGAGCAGTACTTC. The chain employs TRBV19 and TRBJ2-7; 11 positions agree with TRBD1. The CDR3 contains 15 residues. Germline-derived CDR1 and CDR2 are LNHDA and SQIVND (reference sequence).

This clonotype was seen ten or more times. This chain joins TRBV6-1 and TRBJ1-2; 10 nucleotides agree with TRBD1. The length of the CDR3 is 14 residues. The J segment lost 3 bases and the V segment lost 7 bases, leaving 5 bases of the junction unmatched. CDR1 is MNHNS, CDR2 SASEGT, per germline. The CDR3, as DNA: TGTGCCAGCACCCCCGGGACAGGGGACTATGGCTACACCTTC. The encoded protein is CASTPGTGDYGYTF.

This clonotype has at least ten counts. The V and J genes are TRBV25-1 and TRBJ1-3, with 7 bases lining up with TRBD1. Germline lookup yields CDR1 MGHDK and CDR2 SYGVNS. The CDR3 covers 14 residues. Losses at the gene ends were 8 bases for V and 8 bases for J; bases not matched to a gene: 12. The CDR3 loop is CASLGEGATDTIYF. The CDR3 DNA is TGTGCCAGCCTCGGGGAGGGGGCCACGGACACCATATATTTT.

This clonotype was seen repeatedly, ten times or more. The CDR3 DNA reads as TGTGCCAGCAGTTACTCGGAAGAAACAGATACGCAGTATTTT. Translated: CASSYSEETDTQYF. This chain uses TRBV6-5 with TRBJ2-3; D not resolved. V lost 0 bases and J 3 bases, leaving 7 bases between the germline ends. The CDR3 is 14 amino acids. Germline CDR1 MNHEY, CDR2 SVGAGI.

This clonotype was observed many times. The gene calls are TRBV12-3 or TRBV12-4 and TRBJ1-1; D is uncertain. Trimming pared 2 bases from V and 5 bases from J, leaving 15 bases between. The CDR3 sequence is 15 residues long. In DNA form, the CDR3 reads TGTGCCAGCAGTTTAAATTGGGAGGTAGGGACTGAAGCTTTCTTT. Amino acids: CASSLNWEVGTEAFF.

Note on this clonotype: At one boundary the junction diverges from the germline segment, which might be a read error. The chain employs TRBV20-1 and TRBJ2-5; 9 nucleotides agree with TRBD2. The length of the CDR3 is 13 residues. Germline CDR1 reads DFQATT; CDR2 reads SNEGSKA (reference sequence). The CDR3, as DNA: TGCGGTGCTTTAGCGGGGGACCAAGAGACCCAGTACTTC. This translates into CGALAGDQETQYF.

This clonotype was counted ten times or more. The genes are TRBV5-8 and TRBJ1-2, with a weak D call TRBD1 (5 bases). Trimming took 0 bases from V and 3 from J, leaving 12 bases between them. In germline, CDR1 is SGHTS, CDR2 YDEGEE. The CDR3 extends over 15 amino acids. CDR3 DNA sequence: TGTGCCAGCAGCTTGGTCCCTGCAGGGCACTATGGCTACACCTTC. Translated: CASSLVPAGHYGYTF.

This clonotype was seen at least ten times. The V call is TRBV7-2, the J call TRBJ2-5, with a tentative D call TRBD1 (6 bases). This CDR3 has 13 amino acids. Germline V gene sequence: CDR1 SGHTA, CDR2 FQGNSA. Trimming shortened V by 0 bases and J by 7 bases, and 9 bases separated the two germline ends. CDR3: CASSLAEGGTQYF. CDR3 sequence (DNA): TGTGCCAGCAGCTTAGCGGAAGGGGGGACCCAGTACTTC.

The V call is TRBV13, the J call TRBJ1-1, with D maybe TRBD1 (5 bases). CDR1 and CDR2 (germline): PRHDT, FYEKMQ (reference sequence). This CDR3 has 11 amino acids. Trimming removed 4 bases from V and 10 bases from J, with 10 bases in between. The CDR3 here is CASSSGTIAFF. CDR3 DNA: TGTGCCAGCAGCTCGGGGACCATAGCTTTCTTT.

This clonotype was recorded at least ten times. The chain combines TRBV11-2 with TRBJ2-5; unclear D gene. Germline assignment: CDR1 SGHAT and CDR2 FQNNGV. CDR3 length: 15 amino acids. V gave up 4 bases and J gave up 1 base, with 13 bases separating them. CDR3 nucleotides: TGTGCCAGCAGCTACATTGGACCGTCCCAAGAGACCCAGTACTTC. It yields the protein CASSYIGPSQETQYF.

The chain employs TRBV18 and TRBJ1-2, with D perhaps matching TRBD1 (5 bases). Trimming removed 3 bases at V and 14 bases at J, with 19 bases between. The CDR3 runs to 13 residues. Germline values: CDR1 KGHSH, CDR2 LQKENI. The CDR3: CASSPGGVTVKTF. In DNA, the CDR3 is TGTGCCAGCTCACCCGGGGGAGTTACGGTCAAAACCTTC.

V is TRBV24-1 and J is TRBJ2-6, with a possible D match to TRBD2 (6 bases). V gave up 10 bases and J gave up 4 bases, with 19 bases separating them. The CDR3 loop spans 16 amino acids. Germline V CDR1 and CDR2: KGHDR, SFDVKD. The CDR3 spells CATKRETRSGANVLTF. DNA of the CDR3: TGTGCCACTAAACGGGAGACCAGGTCCGGGGCCAACGTCCTGACTTTC.

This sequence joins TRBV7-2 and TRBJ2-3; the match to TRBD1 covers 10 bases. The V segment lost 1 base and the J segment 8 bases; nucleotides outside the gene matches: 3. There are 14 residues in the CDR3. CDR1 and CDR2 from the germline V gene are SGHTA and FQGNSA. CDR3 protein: CASSLGDRGGTQYF. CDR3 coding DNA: TGTGCCAGCAGCTTAGGGGACAGGGGAGGTACGCAGTATTTT.

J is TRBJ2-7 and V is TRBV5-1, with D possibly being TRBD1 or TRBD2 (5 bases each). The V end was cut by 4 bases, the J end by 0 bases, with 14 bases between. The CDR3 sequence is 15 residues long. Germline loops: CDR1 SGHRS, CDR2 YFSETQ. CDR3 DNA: TGCGCCAGCAGCCTGCCGGGGCAGAGCTCCTACGAGCAGTACTTC. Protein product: CASSLPGQSSYEQYF.

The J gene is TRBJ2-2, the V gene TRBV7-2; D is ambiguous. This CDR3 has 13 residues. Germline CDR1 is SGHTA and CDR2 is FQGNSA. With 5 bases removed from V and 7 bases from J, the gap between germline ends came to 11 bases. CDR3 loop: CASSATLHGELFF. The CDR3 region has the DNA TGTGCCAGCAGCGCGACCCTTCACGGGGAGCTGTTTTTT.

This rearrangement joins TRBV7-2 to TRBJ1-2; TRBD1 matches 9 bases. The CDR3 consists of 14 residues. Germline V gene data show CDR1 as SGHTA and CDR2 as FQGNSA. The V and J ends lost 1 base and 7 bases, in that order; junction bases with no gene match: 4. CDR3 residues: CASSLGTGVGGYTF. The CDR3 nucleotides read TGTGCCAGCAGCTTAGGGACAGGGGTCGGTGGCTACACCTTC.